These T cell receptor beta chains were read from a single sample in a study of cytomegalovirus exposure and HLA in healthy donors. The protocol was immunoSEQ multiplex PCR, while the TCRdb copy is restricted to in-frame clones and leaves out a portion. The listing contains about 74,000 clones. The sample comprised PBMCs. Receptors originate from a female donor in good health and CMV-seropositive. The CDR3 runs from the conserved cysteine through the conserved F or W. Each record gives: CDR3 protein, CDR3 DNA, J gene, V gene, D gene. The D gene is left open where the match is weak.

CASSHSGGANEQFF,TGTGCCAGCAGCCACTCCGGGGGGGCCAATGAGCAGTTCTTC,TRBJ2-1,TRBV9,TRBD2
CASSSSNHNQPQHF,TGTGCCAGCAGCTCAAGCAACCACAATCAGCCCCAGCATTTT,TRBJ1-5,TRBV7-2,NA
CASSRGLAGDGGELFF,TGTGCCAGCAGCCGAGGACTAGCGGGAGACGGCGGGGAGCTGTTTTTT,TRBJ2-2,TRBV4-2,TRBD2
CASSFDRVLGNTIYF,TGTGCCAGCAGCTTCGACAGGGTCCTGGGAAACACCATATATTTT,TRBJ1-3,TRBV7-6,TRBD1
CASSQASGQTYEQYF,TGCGCCAGCAGCCAAGCTTCGGGACAGACCTACGAGCAGTACTTC,TRBJ2-7,TRBV4-1,TRBD1
CASSAGGGTTGELFF,TGTGCCAGCAGCGCTGGGGGAGGGACCACCGGGGAGCTGTTTTTT,TRBJ2-2,TRBV9,TRBD2
CASYSGAEAFF,TGTGCCAGTTATTCGGGGGCTGAAGCTTTCTTT,TRBJ1-1,TRBV19,NA
CAWNTGGRTDTQYF,TGTGCCTGGAATACAGGGGGCCGCACAGATACGCAGTATTTT,TRBJ2-3,TRBV30,TRBD1
CASSPLLLGETQYF,TGTGCTAGCAGCCCTCTTCTCCTCGGAGAGACCCAGTACTTC,TRBJ2-5,TRBV7-7,NA
CASSPRQVVANEQFF,TGTGCCAGCAGCCCGAGACAGGTCGTGGCCAATGAGCAGTTCTTC,TRBJ2-1,TRBV13,NA
CASSLGPREVSYEQYF,TGTGCCAGCAGCTTAGGCCCCAGGGAAGTCTCCTACGAGCAGTACTTC,TRBJ2-7,TRBV7-9,NA
CASSMGTGSSLYGYTF,TGTGCCAGCAGTATGGGGACAGGGAGCTCTTTGTATGGCTACACCTTC,TRBJ1-2,TRBV28,TRBD1
CASSLLAGAPSTDTQYF,TGTGCCAGTAGTCTACTAGCGGGTGCACCCTCCACAGATACGCAGTATTTT,TRBJ2-3,TRBV19,TRBD2
CASSQSGALAEAFF,TGTGCCAGTAGTCAATCAGGGGCCTTGGCTGAAGCTTTCTTT,TRBJ1-1,TRBV19,NA
CASSLDRGLVAHTEAFF,TGCGCCAGCAGCTTGGACAGGGGGCTCGTTGCGCACACTGAAGCTTTCTTT,TRBJ1-1,TRBV5-1,TRBD1
CASSRHSAQFLEEQFF,TGCGCCAGCAGCCGACACTCCGCCCAGTTCTTGGAAGAGCAGTTCTTC,TRBJ2-1,TRBV4-3,NA
CASSLEGGYGYTF,TGTGCCAGCAGCTTGGAAGGAGGGTATGGCTACACCTTC,TRBJ1-2,TRBV5-6,NA
CASSLGGGPDYGYTF,TGTGCCAGCAGCTTAGGAGGGGGTCCCGACTATGGCTACACCTTC,TRBJ1-2,TRBV13,NA
CASSLGLGQANEKLFF,TGCGCCAGCAGCTTGGGGCTTGGGCAAGCTAATGAAAAACTGTTTTTT,TRBJ1-4,TRBV5-1,NA
CASSQDYSRSSYEQYF,TGTGCCAGCAGCCAAGATTACTCTAGAAGCTCCTACGAGCAGTACTTC,TRBJ2-7,TRBV4-2,NA
CASSPGSNQPQHF,TGTGCCAGCTCACCTGGCAGCAATCAGCCCCAGCATTTT,TRBJ1-5,TRBV18,NA
CASSGTTGGGNTIYF,TGCGCCAGCAGCGGGACAACAGGGGGCGGAAACACCATATATTTT,TRBJ1-3,TRBV5-1,TRBD1
CASSFHAGYYEQYF,TGTGCCAGTAGTTTCCACGCAGGGTACTACGAGCAGTACTTC,TRBJ2-7,TRBV19,NA
CATSRDLGTSGPF,TGTGCCACCAGCAGAGATTTGGGGACTAGCGGACCGTTC,TRBJ2-4,TRBV15,TRBD2
CASSLAWDTEYNSPLHF,TGTGCCAGCAGCTTGGCCTGGGACACCGAGTATAATTCACCCCTCCACTTT,TRBJ1-6,TRBV5-6,NA
CASRLGEWGTEAFF,TGCGCCAGCAGACTCGGGGAGTGGGGCACTGAAGCTTTCTTT,TRBJ1-1,TRBV4-1,NA
CASSFPENTEAFF,TGTGCCAGCAGCTTTCCAGAGAACACTGAAGCTTTCTTT,TRBJ1-1,TRBV5-5,NA
CASSPTGRWGTEAFF,TGTGCCAGCAGCCCCACCGGGAGGTGGGGCACTGAAGCTTTCTTT,TRBJ1-1,TRBV11-2,NA
CASSANRLGETQYF,TGTGCCAGCAGCGCGAACAGGTTAGGAGAGACCCAGTACTTC,TRBJ2-5,TRBV28,NA
CASSYGQGTSYGYTF,TGTGCCAGCAGTTACGGACAGGGGACGTCCTATGGCTACACCTTC,TRBJ1-2,TRBV7-9,TRBD1
CASSAHSFSGRSGGELFF,TGTGCCAGCAGCGCTCACAGTTTTAGCGGGAGATCTGGCGGGGAGCTGTTTTTT,TRBJ2-2,TRBV9,TRBD2
CASSLVAQREAYEQYF,TGTGCCAGCAGTTTAGTAGCCCAGCGGGAGGCCTACGAGCAGTACTTC,TRBJ2-7,TRBV27,TRBD2
CASSLGGGGAKNIQYF,TGTGCCAGCAGCTTAGGTGGCGGGGGGGCCAAAAACATTCAGTACTTC,TRBJ2-4,TRBV7-2,TRBD2
CAIRKGGGTEAFF,TGTGCCATCAGGAAGGGTGGAGGCACTGAAGCTTTCTTT,TRBJ1-1,TRBV10-3,NA
CAGGDGLHTDTQYF,TGTGCCGGAGGGGACGGACTCCACACAGATACGCAGTATTTT,TRBJ2-3,TRBV30,NA